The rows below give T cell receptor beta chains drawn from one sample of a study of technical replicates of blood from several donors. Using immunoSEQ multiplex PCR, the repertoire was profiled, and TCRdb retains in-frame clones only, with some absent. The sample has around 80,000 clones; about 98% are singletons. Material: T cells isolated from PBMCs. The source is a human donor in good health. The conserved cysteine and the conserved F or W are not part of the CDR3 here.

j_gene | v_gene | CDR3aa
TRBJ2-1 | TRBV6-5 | ASKGGRNEQF
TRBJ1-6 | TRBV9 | ASSVGDRLNSPLH
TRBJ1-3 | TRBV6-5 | ASSPPGDSGNTIY
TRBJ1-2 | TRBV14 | ATFTAGGYT
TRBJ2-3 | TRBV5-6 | ASSFIRGGQGDTQY
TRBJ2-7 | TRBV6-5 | ASSRDRHQSYEQY
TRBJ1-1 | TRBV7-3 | ASSSLAGSGTEAF
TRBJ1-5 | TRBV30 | AWSGPGSNQPQH
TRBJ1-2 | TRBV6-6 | ASSYGTGIYGYT
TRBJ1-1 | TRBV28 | ASSLPQGAFTEAF
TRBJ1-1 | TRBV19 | ASSTRDRGMNTEAF
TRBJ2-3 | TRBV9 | ASSLGLTSTDTQY
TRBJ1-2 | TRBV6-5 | ASSYSSILRGARYT
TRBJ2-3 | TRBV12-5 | ASALGAAGWDTQY
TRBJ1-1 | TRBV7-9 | ASSLVGGVKTEAF
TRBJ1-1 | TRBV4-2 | ASSSLQGAQIAEAF
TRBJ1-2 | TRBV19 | ASRSPKQGFYGYT
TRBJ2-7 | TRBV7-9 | ASSWTSYEQY
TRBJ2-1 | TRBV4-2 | ASSQLSGRTYNEQF
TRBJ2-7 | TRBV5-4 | ASSLTGGGYEQY
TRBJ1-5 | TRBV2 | ASGTGRNQPQH
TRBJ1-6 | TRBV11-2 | ASSWDNPNSPLH
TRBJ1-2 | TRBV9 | ASSDSWGGYGYT
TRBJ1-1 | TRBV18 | ASSPREGVMNTEAF
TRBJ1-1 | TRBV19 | ASSTFLDRMNTEAF
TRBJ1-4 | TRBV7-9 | ASSSSGQGLGEKLF
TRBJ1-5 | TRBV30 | AWSVRGNQPQH
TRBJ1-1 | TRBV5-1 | ASSGAGMNTEAF
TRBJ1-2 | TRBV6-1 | ASRLGTDLYGYT
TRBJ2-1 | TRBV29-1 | SVGAGTGWNEQF
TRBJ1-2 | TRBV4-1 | ASSQTMGGKNYGYT